A selection of T cell receptor beta chains follows, all from one sample in a study of blood T cell repertoires in COVID-19. Sequencing used immunoSEQ multiplex PCR; TCRdb keeps in-frame clones, though not all of them. The sample has 63,000 or so clones; about 80% are singletons. Sequences were obtained from peripheral blood. The receptors come from a human donor in a cohort sampled during active COVID-19. Both conserved end residues are part of each CDR3. Fields, in order: clone size, V gene, D gene, J gene, CDR3 protein, CDR3 DNA. D genes are given only for firm matches. Clone sizes are given selectively: once, few, many, or a class where the clone is expanded.

few,TRBV9,NA,TRBJ1-2,CASSVAREGGYTF,TGTGCCAGCAGCGTTGCCAGGGAGGGTGGCTACACCTTC
NA,TRBV5-1,NA,TRBJ2-5,CASTENSRETQYF,TGCGCCAGCACCGAAAACTCCCGGGAGACCCAGTACTTC
NA,TRBV5-6,NA,TRBJ1-1,CASSLSQARAFF,TGTGCCAGCAGCTTGAGCCAGGCCAGAGCTTTCTTT
NA,TRBV27,TRBD2,TRBJ2-5,CASNAAGGSQETQYF,TGTGCCAGCAATGCAGCGGGGGGGAGCCAAGAGACCCAGTACTTC
once,TRBV27,TRBD2,TRBJ2-2,CASSPAPSLAGTTGELFF,TGTGCCAGCAGTCCCGCCCCCTCACTAGCGGGAACCACCGGGGAGCTGTTTTTT
NA,TRBV6-6,TRBD1,TRBJ2-1,CASPYPTRDRDNEQFF,TGTGCCAGCCCGTACCCGACAAGGGACAGGGATAATGAGCAGTTCTTC
NA,TRBV6-5,TRBD1,TRBJ2-5,CASRGQGFFQETQYF,TGTGCCAGCAGAGGACAGGGCTTTTTCCAAGAGACCCAGTACTTC
NA,TRBV4-3,NA,TRBJ2-1,CASSQGARDFSYNEQFF,TGCGCCAGCAGCCAAGGGGCGCGGGACTTTTCCTACAATGAGCAGTTCTTC
NA,TRBV5-1,TRBD2,TRBJ2-1,CASSIKPGLASHEQFF,TGCGCCAGCTCGATTAAACCGGGACTAGCATCGCATGAGCAGTTCTTC
NA,TRBV2,TRBD1,TRBJ1-5,CASSARVGTGPDQPQHF,TGTGCCAGCAGTGCCCGGGTGGGGACAGGGCCCGATCAGCCCCAGCATTTT
once,TRBV19,NA,TRBJ1-1,CASRRGGNTEAFF,TGTGCCAGTAGGAGAGGGGGGAACACTGAAGCTTTCTTT
NA,TRBV28,NA,TRBJ2-7,CASSFALMSLSYEQYF,TGTGCCAGCAGTTTCGCTCTCATGAGCTTATCCTACGAGCAGTACTTC
NA,TRBV12-3/TRBV12-4,NA,TRBJ1-3,CASSLQGNTIYF,TGTGCCAGCAGTTTACAGGGGAACACCATATATTTT
few,TRBV19,NA,TRBJ2-7,CASSPRYLDEQYF,TGTGCCAGTAGTCCCAGGTACTTAGACGAGCAGTACTTC
NA,TRBV19,NA,TRBJ1-2,CASRTIGSLGYTF,TGTGCCAGTAGGACCATCGGGTCCTTGGGCTACACCTTC
NA,TRBV6-5,NA,TRBJ2-7,CASSYTDRTYEQYF,TGTGCCAGCAGTTATACGGACAGAACCTACGAGCAGTACTTC
NA,TRBV4-2,NA,TRBJ1-2,CASSQDSSGFYGYTF,TGTGCCAGCAGCCAAGATAGTTCGGGGTTCTATGGCTACACCTTC
few,TRBV18,TRBD1,TRBJ1-3,CASSPKDRMLSGNTIYF,TGTGCCAGCTCACCAAAGGACAGGATGTTAAGTGGAAACACCATATATTTT
NA,TRBV6-5,NA,TRBJ1-1,CASSIQGNTEAFF,TGTGCCAGCAGTATCCAGGGAAACACTGAAGCTTTCTTT
NA,TRBV28,NA,TRBJ2-7,CASSLGDYLYEQYF,TGTGCCAGCAGTTTAGGCGACTACCTCTACGAGCAGTACTTC
NA,TRBV7-2,NA,TRBJ2-1,CASSSYRDGEQFF,TGTGCCAGCAGCTCCTACAGGGATGGTGAGCAGTTCTTC
NA,TRBV7-9,TRBD2,TRBJ2-3,CASRWTSGDLTSTDTQYF,TGTGCCAGCAGGTGGACTAGCGGGGACCTTACTAGCACAGATACGCAGTATTTT
NA,TRBV7-2,NA,TRBJ2-1,CASSPGTEQFF,TGTGCCAGCAGCCCGGGGACAGAGCAGTTCTTC
NA,TRBV4-1,TRBD2,TRBJ2-3,CASSPASGRAVDTQYF,TGCGCCAGCAGCCCTGCTAGCGGGAGGGCCGTAGATACGCAGTATTTT
NA,TRBV10-3,NA,TRBJ1-2,CAISETALGYGYTF,TGTGCCATCAGTGAAACAGCACTCGGCTATGGCTACACCTTC
once,TRBV15,NA,TRBJ2-5,CATSRYRPRGRETQYF,TGTGCCACCAGCAGATACCGACCCAGGGGACGCGAGACCCAGTACTTC
few,TRBV4-1,NA,TRBJ2-7,CASSHDRYEQYF,TGCGCCAGCAGCCACGACAGGTACGAGCAGTACTTC
NA,TRBV4-3,NA,TRBJ1-2,CASSPNPGNYGYTF,TGCGCCAGCAGCCCTAATCCAGGGAACTATGGCTACACCTTC
NA,TRBV4-2,NA,TRBJ2-7,CASSQDLGDNYEQYF,TGTGCCAGCAGCCAAGATCTGGGGGACAACTACGAGCAGTACTTC
NA,TRBV6-5,NA,TRBJ1-2,CASSRQKSTNYGYTF,TGTGCCAGCAGTAGACAGAAGTCGACTAACTATGGCTACACCTTC
few,TRBV27,TRBD1,TRBJ1-4,CASSLSKGAGEKLFF,TGTGCCAGCAGTTTATCGAAGGGGGCGGGTGAAAAACTGTTTTTT
NA,TRBV29-1,NA,TRBJ1-2,CSVSSTALGYTF,TGCAGCGTTTCTAGTACGGCCCTAGGCTACACCTTC
NA,TRBV18,TRBD1,TRBJ2-3,CASSPGDSTQYF,TGTGCCAGCTCACCAGGGGACAGTACGCAGTATTTT
NA,TRBV9,NA,TRBJ2-7,CASSVGGTTYEQYF,TGTGCCAGCAGCGTTGGAGGGACCACTTACGAGCAGTACTTC
NA,TRBV9,TRBD2,TRBJ2-3,CASSPLAGGQSDTQYF,TGTGCCAGCAGCCCACTAGCGGGGGGGCAATCAGATACGCAGTATTTT
NA,TRBV7-2,TRBD2,TRBJ2-7,CASSPGGSGSGEQYF,TGTGCCAGCAGCCCGGGAGGAAGCGGGAGTGGCGAGCAGTACTTC
NA,TRBV5-8,NA,TRBJ1-5,CASSPDGVGIIDQPQHF,TGTGCCAGCAGCCCTGATGGGGTCGGGATAATCGATCAGCCCCAGCATTTT
few,TRBV6-4,NA,TRBJ2-7,CASSGGEVGESYEQYF,TGTGCCAGCAGTGGCGGGGAGGTCGGTGAGTCCTACGAGCAGTACTTC
NA,TRBV7-9,NA,TRBJ1-1,CASSLEERNTEAFF,TGTGCCAGCAGCTTAGAAGAGAGGAACACTGAAGCTTTCTTT
NA,TRBV15,TRBD1,TRBJ1-1,CATSRGTGSNTEAFF,TGTGCCACCAGCAGGGGGACAGGCTCCAACACTGAAGCTTTCTTT
NA,TRBV30,TRBD1,TRBJ1-4,CAWSVLWDSNEKLFF,TGTGCCTGGAGTGTACTCTGGGACAGTAATGAAAAACTGTTTTTT
NA,TRBV29-1,TRBD1,TRBJ2-1,CSVAKQGAHYNEQFF,TGCAGCGTTGCCAAACAGGGGGCACACTACAATGAGCAGTTCTTC
few,TRBV7-9,NA,TRBJ2-7,CASSLVRLPSEQYF,TGTGCCAGCAGCTTAGTCCGGTTACCCTCCGAGCAGTACTTC
NA,TRBV2,TRBD2,TRBJ2-7,CASSGGTSGSLDEQYF,TGTGCCAGCAGTGGGGGGACTAGCGGGAGTTTAGACGAGCAGTACTTC
NA,TRBV5-8,NA,TRBJ2-7,CASSFRQGVDEQYF,TGTGCCAGCAGCTTTCGTCAGGGTGTCGACGAGCAGTACTTC
few,TRBV6-4,NA,TRBJ2-3,CASSAGTSTDTQYF,TGTGCCAGCAGTGCCGGGACTAGCACAGATACGCAGTATTTT
medium-sized,TRBV19,TRBD1,TRBJ1-6,CASSTQGQGNSPLHF,TGTGCCAGTAGTACCCAGGGACAGGGGAATTCACCCCTCCACTTT
few,TRBV19,NA,TRBJ2-7,CASSISDEQYF,TGTGCCAGTAGTATCTCTGACGAGCAGTACTTC
few,TRBV7-2,TRBD1,TRBJ2-7,CASSADRVNEQYF,TGTGCCAGCAGCGCGGACAGGGTAAACGAGCAGTACTTC
NA,TRBV6-1,NA,TRBJ1-2,CASSESPLRVYGYTF,TGTGCCAGCAGTGAATCACCCCTTCGAGTCTATGGCTACACCTTC
NA,TRBV4-2,TRBD2,TRBJ2-7,CASSQLYPTSVPYEQYF,TGTGCCAGCAGCCAACTTTACCCGACTAGCGTCCCCTACGAGCAGTACTTC
NA,TRBV4-1,NA,TRBJ1-1,CASSQPTFMNTEAFF,TGCGCCAGCAGCCAACCAACTTTTATGAACACTGAAGCTTTCTTT
NA,TRBV7-6,TRBD2,TRBJ2-3,CASSLTTSGYTDTQYF,TGTGCCAGCAGCTTAACGACTAGCGGGTACACAGATACGCAGTATTTT
NA,TRBV4-1,NA,TRBJ1-2,CASSQDRTSNYGYTF,TGCGCCAGCAGCCAAGATCGAACTTCTAACTATGGCTACACCTTC
NA,TRBV11-2,NA,TRBJ1-1,CATRLTLNTEAFF,TGTGCCACCCGCCTGACTCTGAACACTGAAGCTTTCTTT
NA,TRBV4-3,NA,TRBJ1-2,CASSQDPGSNYGYTF,TGCGCCAGCAGCCAAGATCCAGGTTCTAACTATGGCTACACCTTC
NA,TRBV27,TRBD1,TRBJ2-7,CASSLAGTGTYEQYF,TGTGCCAGCAGTTTGGCCGGGACAGGTACCTACGAGCAGTACTTC
NA,TRBV28,NA,TRBJ1-1,CASNIPNTEAFF,TGTGCCAGCAACATCCCTAACACTGAAGCTTTCTTT
NA,TRBV24-1,NA,TRBJ2-7,CATSDSEDSYEQYF,TGTGCCACCAGTGACTCTGAGGACAGCTACGAGCAGTACTTC